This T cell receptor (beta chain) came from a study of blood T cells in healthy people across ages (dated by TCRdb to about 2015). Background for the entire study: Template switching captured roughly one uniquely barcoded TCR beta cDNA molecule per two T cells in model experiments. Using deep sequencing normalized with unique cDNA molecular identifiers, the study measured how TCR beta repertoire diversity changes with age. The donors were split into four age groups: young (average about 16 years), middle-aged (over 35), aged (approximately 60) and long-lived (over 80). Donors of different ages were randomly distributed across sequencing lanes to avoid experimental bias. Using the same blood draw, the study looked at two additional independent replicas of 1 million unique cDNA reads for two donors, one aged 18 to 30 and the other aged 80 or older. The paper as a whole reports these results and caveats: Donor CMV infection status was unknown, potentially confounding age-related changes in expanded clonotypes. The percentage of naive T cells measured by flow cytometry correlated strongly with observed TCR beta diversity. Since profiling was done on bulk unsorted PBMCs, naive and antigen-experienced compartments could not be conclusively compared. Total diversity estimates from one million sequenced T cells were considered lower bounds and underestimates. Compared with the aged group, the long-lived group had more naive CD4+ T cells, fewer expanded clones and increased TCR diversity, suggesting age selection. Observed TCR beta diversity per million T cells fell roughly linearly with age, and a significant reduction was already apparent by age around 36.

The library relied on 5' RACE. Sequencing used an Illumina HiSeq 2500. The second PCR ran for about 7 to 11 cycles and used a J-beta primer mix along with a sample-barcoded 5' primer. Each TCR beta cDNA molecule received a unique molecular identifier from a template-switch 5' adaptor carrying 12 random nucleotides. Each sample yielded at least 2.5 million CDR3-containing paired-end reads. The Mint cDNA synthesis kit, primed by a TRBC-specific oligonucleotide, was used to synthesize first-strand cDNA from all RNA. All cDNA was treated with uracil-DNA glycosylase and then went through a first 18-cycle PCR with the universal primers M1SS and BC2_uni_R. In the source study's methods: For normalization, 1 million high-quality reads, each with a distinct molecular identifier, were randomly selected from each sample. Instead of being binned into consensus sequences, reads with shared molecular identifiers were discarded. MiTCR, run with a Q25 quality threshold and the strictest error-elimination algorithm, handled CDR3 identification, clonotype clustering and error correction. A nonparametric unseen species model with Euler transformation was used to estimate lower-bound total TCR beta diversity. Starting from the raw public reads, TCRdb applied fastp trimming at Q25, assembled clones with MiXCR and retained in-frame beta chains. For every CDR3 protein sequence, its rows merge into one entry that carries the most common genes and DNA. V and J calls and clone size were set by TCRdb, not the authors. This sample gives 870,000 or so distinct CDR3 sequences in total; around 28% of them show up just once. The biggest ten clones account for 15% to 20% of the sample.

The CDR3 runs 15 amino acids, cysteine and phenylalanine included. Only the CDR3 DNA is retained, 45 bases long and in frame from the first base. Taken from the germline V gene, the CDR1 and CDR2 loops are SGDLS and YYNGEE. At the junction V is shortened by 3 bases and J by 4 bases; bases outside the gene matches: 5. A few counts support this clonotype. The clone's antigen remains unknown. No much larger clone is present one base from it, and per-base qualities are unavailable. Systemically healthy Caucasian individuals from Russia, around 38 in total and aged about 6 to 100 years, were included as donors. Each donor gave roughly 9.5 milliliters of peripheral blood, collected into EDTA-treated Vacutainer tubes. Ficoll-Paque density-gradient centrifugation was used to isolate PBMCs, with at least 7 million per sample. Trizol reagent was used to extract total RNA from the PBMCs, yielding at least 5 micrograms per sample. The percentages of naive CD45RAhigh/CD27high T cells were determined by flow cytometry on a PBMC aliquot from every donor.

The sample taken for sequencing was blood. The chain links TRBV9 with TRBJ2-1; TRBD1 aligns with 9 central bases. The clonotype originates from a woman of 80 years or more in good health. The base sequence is TGTGCCAGCAGCGGGGGACAGGGTCATTACAATGAGCAGTTCTTC. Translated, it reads CASSGGQGHYNEQFF.